The present entry profiles one T cell receptor beta chain with its context. Its target is unknown. Using immunoSEQ multiplex PCR, the repertoire was profiled, and TCRdb retains in-frame clones only, with some absent. Of around 6,000 clones listed, around three quarters were seen once; the top ten hold more than 30%. V was pared by 4 bases and J by 8 bases, with 7 bases of the junction left unmatched. CDR3 size: 14 residues. Germline lookup yields CDR1 SGHVS and CDR2 FQNEAQ. These data come from a study of PD-1 blockade in classical Hodgkin lymphoma. Relapses following autologous stem cell transplantation were seen in all patients, with brentuximab vedotin exposure varying. Study findings and constraints: CD8+ TCR diversity did not rise significantly by C4D1, unlike CD4+. The study reported lower baseline TCR diversity in newly diagnosed patients than in healthy donors. The baseline diversity of complete responders showed similarity to that of newly diagnosed patients. Repertoires differed for reasons still undefined, possibly disease activity or prior therapy.

The source material was peripheral blood mononuclear cells (PBMCs), sampled at baseline. The clonotype comes from a human donor with classical Hodgkin lymphoma. The chain links TRBV7-8 to TRBJ2-1; TRBD2 matches at 8 bases. The CDR3 nucleotides are TGTGCCAGCAGCTCCGGGACTAGTTACCATGAGCAGTTCTTC. This translates into CASSSGTSYHEQFF.